The present T cell receptor beta chain was sequenced within a study of blood T cell repertoires in COVID-19. Study-level background: Some COVID-19 samples were acute and others convalescent; all came from the United States, Italy and Spain. PBMCs, B-cell-depleted T cells, or T cells provided the cDNA or gDNA that made up the material.

In the authors' workflow: Reference gene primer amplification in the assay estimated nucleated cell counts. Assay: immunoSEQ multiplex PCR; the TCRdb copy retains only in-frame clones and omits some. For V, J and clone size, that table is used; D and trimming come from the DNA. The data contain almost 350,000 clones, approximately 89% of them seen just once; the ten biggest clones take up 3% to 4.5%. Seattle researchers signed up patients amid active infection and tracked them longitudinally. V was pared by 5 bases and J by 4 bases, with 17 bases of the junction left unmatched. CDR1 is LNHNV and CDR2 is YYDKDF in the germline V gene (reference sequence). The CDR3 totals 19 residues.

The source is a woman aged 55-69 years with COVID-19, enrolled during active disease. The sequenced sample was peripheral blood. The chain has TRBV15 and TRBJ1-5; TRBD1 matches at 10 bases. DNA for the CDR3: TGTGCCACCAGCTCACCCCCGGGACAGGGGCAAAGGCGGAATCAGCCCCAGCATTTT. This codes for CATSSPPGQGQRRNQPQHF.